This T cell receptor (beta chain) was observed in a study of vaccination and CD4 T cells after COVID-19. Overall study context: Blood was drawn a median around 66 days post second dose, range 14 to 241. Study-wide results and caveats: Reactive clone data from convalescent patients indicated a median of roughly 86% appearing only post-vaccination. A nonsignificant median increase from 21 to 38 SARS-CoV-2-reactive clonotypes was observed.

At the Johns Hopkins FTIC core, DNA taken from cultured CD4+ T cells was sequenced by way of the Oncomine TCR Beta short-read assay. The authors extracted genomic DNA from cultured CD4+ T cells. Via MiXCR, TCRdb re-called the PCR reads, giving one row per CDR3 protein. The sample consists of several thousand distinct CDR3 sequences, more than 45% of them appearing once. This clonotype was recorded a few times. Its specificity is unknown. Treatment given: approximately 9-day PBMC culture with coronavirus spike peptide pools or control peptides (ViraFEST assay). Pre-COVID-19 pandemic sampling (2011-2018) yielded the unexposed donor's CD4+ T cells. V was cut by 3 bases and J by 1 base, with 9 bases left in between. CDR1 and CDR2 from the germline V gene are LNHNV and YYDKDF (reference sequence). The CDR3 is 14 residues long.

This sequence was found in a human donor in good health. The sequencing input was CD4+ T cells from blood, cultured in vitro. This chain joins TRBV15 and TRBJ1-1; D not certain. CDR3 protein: CATSRGYGNTEAFF. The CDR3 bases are TGTGCCACCAGCAGGGGGTACGGGAACACTGAAGCTTTCTTT.